Reported below is one T cell receptor (beta chain). Random-hexamer reverse transcription was applied to about 0.45 to 1 ug RNA. From the immunoSEQ multiplex PCR reads, TCRdb called clonotypes with MiXCR, one entry per CDR3 protein. The data contain roughly 200,000 distinct CDR3 sequences, roughly 92% of them seen just once; the ten biggest clones take up 0.1%. The germline V gene encodes CDR1 SGHRS and CDR2 YFSETQ. CDR3 length: 13 amino acids. The ends were cut back, 1 base at V and 5 bases at J, with 9 bases in the middle. This sample was included in a study of CD8 T cells in Susac syndrome. Specimen: CD4+ T cells from PBMCs. The source of this sequence is a human donor in good health. The chain uses TRBV5-1 and TRBJ1-1; D remains ambiguous. CDR3: CASSLIGETEAFF. In DNA form, the CDR3 reads TGCGCCAGCAGCTTGATCGGGGAGACTGAAGCTTTCTTT.